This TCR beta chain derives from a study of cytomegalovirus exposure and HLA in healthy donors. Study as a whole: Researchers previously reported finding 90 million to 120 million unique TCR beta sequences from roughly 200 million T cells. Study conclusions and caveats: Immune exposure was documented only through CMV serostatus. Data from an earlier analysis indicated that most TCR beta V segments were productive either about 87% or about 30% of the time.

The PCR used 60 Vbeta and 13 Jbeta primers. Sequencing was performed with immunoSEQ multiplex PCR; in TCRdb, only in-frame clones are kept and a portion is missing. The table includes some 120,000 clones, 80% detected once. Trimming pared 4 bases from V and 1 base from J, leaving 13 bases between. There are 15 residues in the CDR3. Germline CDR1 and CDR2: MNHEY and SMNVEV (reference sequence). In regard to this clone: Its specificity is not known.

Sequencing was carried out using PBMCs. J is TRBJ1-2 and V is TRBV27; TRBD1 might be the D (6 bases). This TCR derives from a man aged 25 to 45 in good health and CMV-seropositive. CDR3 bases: TGTGCCAGCAGTTCCGACAGGAGATTTAACTATGGCTACACCTTC. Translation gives CASSSDRRFNYGYTF.